This T cell receptor (beta chain) was sequenced for a study of blood T cell repertoires in COVID-19. Study background: COVID-19 samples from acute and convalescent phases originated in the United States, Italy and Spain.

Per the original data handling: Reference gene primer amplification in the assay estimated nucleated cell counts. Profiled with immunoSEQ multiplex PCR; TCRdb holds only in-frame clones, not every one. The DNA was the basis for D and trimming; V, J and clone size are from that table. The table shows 50,000 to 60,000 clones, with roughly four fifths occurring only once. Trimming shortened V by 1 base and J by 4 bases, and 13 bases separated the two germline ends. Germline V gene lookup returns CDR1 LNHDA and CDR2 SQIVND (reference sequence). This CDR3 spans 15 amino acids. The specimen sequenced was peripheral blood. V is TRBV19 and J is TRBJ1-2, with TRBD1 as a possible D gene (5 bases). This TCR derives from a human donor in a cohort sampled during active or convalescent COVID-19. CDR3 loop: CASSIVEGIGYGYTF. As DNA, the CDR3 is TGTGCCAGTAGTATAGTGGAGGGGATCGGCTATGGCTACACCTTC.